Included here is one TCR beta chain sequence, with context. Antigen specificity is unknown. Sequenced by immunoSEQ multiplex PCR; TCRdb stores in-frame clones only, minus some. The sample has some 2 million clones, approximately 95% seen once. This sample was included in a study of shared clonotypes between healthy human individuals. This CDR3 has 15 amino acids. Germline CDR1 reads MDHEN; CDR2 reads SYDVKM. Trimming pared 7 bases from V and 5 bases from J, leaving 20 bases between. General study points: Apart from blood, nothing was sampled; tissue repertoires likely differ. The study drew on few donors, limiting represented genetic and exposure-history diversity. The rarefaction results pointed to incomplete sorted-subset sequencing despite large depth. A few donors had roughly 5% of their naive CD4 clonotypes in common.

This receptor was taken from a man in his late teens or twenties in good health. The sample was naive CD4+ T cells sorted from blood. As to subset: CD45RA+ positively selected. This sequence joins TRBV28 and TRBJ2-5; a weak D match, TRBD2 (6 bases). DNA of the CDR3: TGTGCCAGCACCGCAACACGCGGGGACCGTGAGACCCAGTACTTC. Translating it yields CASTATRGDRETQYF.